This entry lists 9 T cell receptor beta chains sequenced from one sample in a study of CD8+ T cells in alopecia areata. The treatment here: oral pan-JAK inhibitor, 5-10 mg twice daily. In each case, RNA was isolated and then reverse transcribed into cDNA as the sequencing template. Libraries were prepared by immunoSEQ multiplex PCR; TCRdb keeps only in-frame clonotypes and omits some of them. Here the sample spans tens of thousands of clones, 29% being singletons. The sample consisted of CD8+ T cells sorted from blood, taken at week 4, from a patient treated with tofacitinib. These receptors all come from a human donor with alopecia areata.

The rearrangement uses TRBV29-1 and TRBJ2-1; 7 bases map to TRBD2. This CDR3 comprises 14 residues. Germline V gene lookup returns CDR1 SQVTM and CDR2 ANQGSEA. Trimming took 2 bases from V and 2 from J; bases not matched to a gene: 3. CDR3 in DNA: TGCAGCGTTGAATCCCTAGCGGCCTACAATGAGCAGTTCTTC. It is translated as CSVESLAAYNEQFF.

This clone has only a few counts. The rearrangement uses TRBV14 and TRBJ2-1; 9 bases align to TRBD2. Per germline, CDR1 SGHDN and CDR2 FVKESK. The length of the CDR3 is 15 residues. Losses at the gene ends were 2 bases for V and 7 bases for J; bases not matched to a gene: 6. CDR3 DNA sequence: TGTGCCAGCAGCCAACCCGGGACTAGCCTAAATGAGCAGTTCTTC. Translating it yields CASSQPGTSLNEQFF.

This clone was counted between two and nine times. V gene TRBV15 combines with J gene TRBJ2-1, with 14 bases identical to TRBD2. The V segment lost 4 bases and the J segment 9 bases; nucleotides outside the gene matches: 5. This CDR3 has 15 amino acids. Germline V gives CDR1 LNHNV, CDR2 YYDKDF (reference sequence). The CDR3 DNA sequence: TGTGCCACCAGCACGACTAGCGGGAGGGGCTTTGAGCAGTTCTTC. Translation gives CATSTTSGRGFEQFF.

The chain uses TRBV29-1 and TRBJ1-2, with 8 positions matching TRBD1. The CDR3 contains 13 residues. The germline V gene has CDR1 SQVTM and CDR2 ANQGSEA. V lost 7 bases, J lost 0 bases, and 4 bases stayed unmatched. Here the CDR3 reads CSGWTGTNYGYTF. CDR3 nucleotide sequence: TGCAGCGGATGGACAGGGACTAACTATGGCTACACCTTC.

This clone was picked up one time. The chain recombines TRBV29-1 with TRBJ2-1; the D gene is possibly TRBD2 (5 bases). Trimming left V 7 bases short and J 2 bases short, with 15 bases between. The germline gives CDR1 SQVTM, CDR2 ANQGSEA. CDR3 size: 14 residues. CDR3: CSAVITGAYNEQFF. CDR3 nucleotides: TGCAGCGCCGTTATTACCGGGGCCTACAATGAGCAGTTCTTC.

This chain joins TRBV7-9 and TRBJ2-5; possible D gene TRBD2, 5 bases. The CDR3 has 14 amino acids. The germline V gene has CDR1 SEHNR and CDR2 FQNEAQ (reference sequence). With 6 bases removed from V and 4 bases from J, the gap between germline ends came to 15 bases. CDR3 in amino acids: CASSSIEAGETQYF. The CDR3 DNA is TGTGCCAGCAGTTCTATAGAGGCGGGAGAGACCCAGTACTTC.

This clone is a singleton in its sample. The chain links TRBV9 to TRBJ2-3, with TRBD2 matching over 9 bases. J lost 4 bases, V lost 1 base, and 7 bases had no gene match. This CDR3 region has 16 residues. From germline, CDR1 is SGDLS and CDR2 YYNGEE. CDR3 nucleotide sequence: TGTGCCAGCAGCGTACGAGCTAGCGGGATCGCAGATACGCAGTATTTT. Its protein is CASSVRASGIADTQYF.

The rearrangement joins TRBV9 to TRBJ2-1; D might be TRBD1 (5 bases). Trimming removed 2 bases at V and 8 bases at J, with 8 bases between. The CDR3 has 12 residues. The germline CDR1 and CDR2 sequences are SGDLS and YYNGEE. CDR3 sequence reads: CASSVRGDEQFF. DNA of the CDR3: TGTGCCAGCAGCGTTAGGGGCGATGAGCAGTTCTTC.

V usage is TRBV30 and J usage is TRBJ2-7; 10 bases align to TRBD1. CDR3 length: 14 amino acids. V trimming: 5 bases; J trimming: 7 bases; junction bases outside the gene matches: 11. The germline V gene has CDR1 GTSNPN and CDR2 SVGIG (reference sequence). CDR3 nucleotide sequence: TGTGCCTGGGAACCGGGACAGGGGATGGGGGAGCAGTACTTC. It is translated as CAWEPGQGMGEQYF.